This TCR beta chain was observed in a study of metastatic and nonmetastatic thyroid tumors. No treatment had been given to any patient before thyroid surgery. TCRdb reprocessed the PCR reads via MiXCR. The data show some 16,000 clones, 24% seen once. This receptor was identified in a male donor with papillary thyroid cancer or a benign thyroid nodule (not recorded which). Some clones in this sample may be carry-over from other donors' samples. Sequencing used tumor tissue.

In DNA form, the CDR3 reads TGTGCCAGCAGGCGGGACAGGGTAGACGGCTACACCTTC. As protein: CASRRDRVDGYTF. The rearrangement joins TRBV6-1 to TRBJ1-2; TRBD1 matches at 9 bases. Germline V lookup: CDR1 MNHNS, CDR2 SASEGT. J gave up 8 bases and V 6 bases, and 7 bases lay outside the gene matches. This CDR3 comprises 13 residues.